This T cell receptor beta chain was identified in a study of blood T cell repertoires in COVID-19. On the study more broadly: Acute and convalescent COVID-19 specimens originated in the United States, Italy and Spain. T cells, B-cell-depleted T cells, or PBMCs supplied cDNA or gDNA.

CDR1 and CDR2 from the germline V gene are SEHNR and FQNEAQ (reference sequence). This CDR3 contains 19 residues. V lost 6 bases to trimming and J lost 0 bases; unmatched junction nucleotides: 10. Original methodology: Amplifying reference gene primers gave estimates of nucleated cell counts. Using immunoSEQ multiplex PCR, the repertoire was profiled, and TCRdb retains in-frame clones only, with some absent. V and J calls and clone size are those listed in that table; D and trimming were worked out from the DNA. There are about 200,000 clones in the sample; approximately 91% occur only once, and around 1.6% lies in the top ten.

Sequencing was performed on peripheral blood. The sequence derives from a man younger than 35 with active or convalescent COVID-19. V gene TRBV7-9 combines with J gene TRBJ2-1; 14 bases align to TRBD2. In DNA form, the CDR3 reads TGTGCCAGCAGTTCTTTCTCCGGGACTAGCGGGAGCTCCTACAATGAGCAGTTCTTC. It codes for CASSSFSGTSGSSYNEQFF.